Included here is one TCR beta chain sequence, with context. This CDR3 is 11 amino acids long. V lost 0 bases to trimming and J lost 9 bases, with 6 bases between them. CDR1 and CDR2 (germline): DFQATT, SNEGSKA (reference sequence). The record originates from a study of T cell changes during pregnancy in multiple sclerosis. Profiled with immunoSEQ multiplex PCR; TCRdb holds only in-frame clones, not every one. The table lists around 45,000 clones, 80% to 95% of them singletons. The J gene is TRBJ2-1, the V gene TRBV20-1; D gene unclear. The specimen was CD4+ T cells from peripheral blood mononuclear cells, collected before pregnancy. The source is a female donor with multiple sclerosis, enrolled in a pregnancy study. The DNA for the CDR3 is TGCAGTGCTAGAGATCGGAGTGAGCAGTTCTTC. Its protein is CSARDRSEQFF.